These 2 T cell receptor beta chains originate from one sample sequenced in a study of breast tumors, draining lymph nodes, adjacent tissues (dated by TCRdb to the mid-2010s). Libraries were built with multiplex PCR. Reads for this sample came from an Illumina HiSeq 2000. TCRdb took the public reads, trimmed them with fastp at Q25, ran MiXCR for clone calling and kept in-frame beta chains. Each CDR3 protein appears once, grouped with its most common genes and DNA. The sample table contains 200,000 to 250,000 distinct CDR3 sequences; only one count was recorded for approximately 29% of them. 1.3% to 1.5% of the sample is held by the ten biggest clonotypes. The axillary draining lymph nodes of breast cancer patients were the source of the lymph node samples. The sample taken for sequencing was axillary lymph node tissue. The receptors were sampled from a female donor with breast cancer. Some clones in this sample may be carry-over from other donors' samples.

Comment on this clonotype: This may be a read error: a much more frequent sequence differs by one nucleotide. This rearrangement joins TRBV5-1 to TRBJ2-7; D gene uncertain. The germline V gene has CDR1 SGHRS and CDR2 YFSETQ. CDR3 length: 11 residues. CDR3 nucleotide sequence: TGCGCCAGCAGCTTCAACTACGAGCAGTGCTTC. The encoded protein is CASSFNYEQCF.

This clonotype appeared many times. The chain uses TRBV19 and TRBJ1-3; TRBD1 matches 10 bases. The V segment lost 6 bases and the J segment 4 bases; nucleotides outside the gene matches: 9. The CDR3 is 16 residues long. Per germline, CDR1 LNHDA and CDR2 SQIVND (reference sequence). CDR3 in DNA: TGTGCCAGTAGGACGGTGGGACAGGGGTCCGGAAACACCATATATTTT. It translates to CASRTVGQGSGNTIYF.